This entry lists 29 T cell receptor beta chains sequenced from one sample in a study of T-cell reconstitution after alpha-beta-depleted transplantation in children. Unique molecular identifiers were built into the TCRbeta library. TCRdb reprocessed the PCR reads with MiXCR, giving one entry per CDR3 protein. The sample carries some 590,000 distinct CDR3 sequences, under 12% recorded once. The sample was PBMCs from the stem cell graft donor, taken from the stem cell graft. The receptors shown here come from a human donor who donated a stem cell graft to a child with acute myeloid leukemia.

This clonotype was detected a few times. V is TRBV21-1 and J is TRBJ2-7. TRBV21-1 is noted as a pseudogene. This CDR3 has 17 residues. CDR3 bases: TGTGCCAGCAGCAAAGGCCGTTGTGGGGTAAGGTACTACGAGCAGTACTTC. Translated, it gives CASSKGRCGVRYYEQYF.

Many counts were recorded for this clonotype. V gene TRBV12-3 or TRBV12-4 combines with J gene TRBJ2-2; D is perhaps TRBD1 (5 bases). There are 15 residues in the CDR3. V lost 7 bases and J lost 6, with 18 bases in between. For the CDR3, the DNA is TGTGCCAGCAATAACAACCAGGGTACCCCCGGGGAGCTGTTTTTT. As protein: CASNNNQGTPGELFF.

This clonotype was detected only a few times. This chain uses TRBV3-1 with TRBJ2-1; 9 bases match TRBD2. Germline-derived CDR1 and CDR2 are LGHDT and YNNKEL (reference sequence). V was pared by 5 bases and J by 10 bases, with 9 bases of the junction left unmatched. This CDR3 region has 14 residues. CDR3 nucleotide sequence: TGTGCCAGCAGCGTGGGCGGGAGGGACAGCGAGCAGTTCTTC. This gives the protein CASSVGGRDSEQFF.

This clonotype was recorded many times. This chain joins TRBV6-2 or TRBV6-3 and TRBJ2-4; possible D gene TRBD2, 5 bases. Germline CDR1 is MNHEY and CDR2 is SVGEGT. The CDR3 spans 18 residues. V was trimmed by 0 bases and J by 6 bases, leaving 21 bases between them. CDR3 loop: CASSYSQDGLANGNIQYF. The CDR3 DNA is TGTGCCAGCAGTTACTCCCAAGACGGTCTAGCTAATGGAAACATTCAGTACTTC.

This clonotype occurred a few times. This chain connects TRBV7-2 to TRBJ2-1, with 7 bases identical to TRBD2. Germline loops: CDR1 SGHTA, CDR2 FQGNSA. CDR3 length equals 15 residues. V shed 5 bases, J shed 0 bases, and the junction held 4 bases outside the gene matches. The CDR3 sequence: CASSNGGISYNEQFF. The CDR3 DNA reads TGTGCCAGCAGCAACGGGGGGATCTCCTACAATGAGCAGTTCTTC.

In this sample, this clonotype turned up many times. The chain couples TRBV12-3 or TRBV12-4 to TRBJ1-5, with D maybe TRBD1 (6 bases). This CDR3 region has 14 residues. Between the trimmed V and J ends, which lost 7 bases and 2 bases, there was a span of 12 bases. The chain's CDR3 is CASTIGGRNQPQHF. The CDR3, as DNA: TGTGCCAGCACGATAGGGGGACGCAATCAGCCCCAGCATTTT.

This clonotype was counted between two and nine times. A much larger clone differs by one base, so this may be a read error. The chain carries TRBV7-2 and TRBJ2-6; D not certain. This CDR3 is built from 14 residues. V was shortened by 1 base and J by 2 bases, with 3 bases between the two germline ends. Germline V CDR1 and CDR2: SGHTA, FQGNSA. CDR3 residues: CASSLGTGANVLTF. Written as DNA, the CDR3 is TGTGCCAGCAGCTTAGGTACTGGGGCCAACGTCCTGACTTTC. Based on the CDR3 plus reference TRBV7-2 and TRBJ2-6, the full variable domain is GAGVSQSPSNKVTEKGKDVELRCDPISGHTALYWYRQSLGQGLEFLIYFQGNSAPDKSGLPSDRFSAERTGGSVSTLTIQRTQQEDSAVYLCASSLGTGANVLTFGAGSRLTVL.

This clonotype was recorded at least ten times. J is TRBJ2-7 and V is TRBV4-3; D gene unclear. CDR1 is LGHNA, CDR2 YSLEER, per germline. The CDR3 runs 14 residues. Trimming stripped 1 base from V and 7 bases from J, with 14 bases between. In nucleotides, the CDR3 is TGCGCCAGCAGCCAAGTGATGGGTCTAGGGGAGCAGTACTTC. Translated, it gives CASSQVMGLGEQYF.

This clonotype occurred a few times. The V and J genes are TRBV15 and TRBJ2-6; D unclear. In germline, CDR1 is LNHNV, CDR2 YYDKDF (reference sequence). CDR3 length: 17 residues. Between the trimmed V and J ends, which lost 1 base and 0 bases, there was a span of 10 bases. The CDR3 is CATSRVGSSSGANVLTF. DNA of the CDR3: TGTGCCACCAGCAGAGTGGGCAGTTCCTCTGGGGCCAACGTCCTGACTTTC. The whole variable domain, filled in from reference TRBV15 and TRBJ2-6, reads DAMVIQNPRYQVTQFGKPVTLSCSQTLNHNVMYWYQQKSSQAPKLLFHYYDKDFNNEADTPDNFQSRRPNTSFCFLDIRSPGLGDTAMYLCATSRVGSSSGANVLTFGAGSRLTVL.

The chain employs TRBV7-2 and TRBJ2-6; TRBD2 is a possible D gene (6 bases). Looked up from germline, CDR1 is SGHTA and CDR2 is FQGNSA. The CDR3 totals 17 residues. The V and J ends lost 5 bases and 3 bases respectively, with 17 bases between them. The CDR3 sequence is CASSPRTGGGGANVLTF. The CDR3 nucleotides read TGTGCCAGCAGCCCAAGAACCGGGGGAGGTGGGGCCAACGTCCTGACTTTC. Full variable domain (outside the CDR3, taken from reference TRBV7-2 and TRBJ2-6): GAGVSQSPSNKVTEKGKDVELRCDPISGHTALYWYRQSLGQGLEFLIYFQGNSAPDKSGLPSDRFSAERTGGSVSTLTIQRTQQEDSAVYLCASSPRTGGGGANVLTFGAGSRLTVL.

The rearrangement links TRBV20-1 to TRBJ1-3, with D possibly TRBD1 on 6 matching bases. Germline CDR1 reads DFQATT; CDR2 reads SNEGSKA (reference sequence). This CDR3 contains 12 residues. Trimming stripped 4 bases from V and 4 bases from J, with 8 bases between. The CDR3 nucleotides are TGCAGTGCTACGGGGGCCGGAAACACCATATATTTT. This encodes CSATGAGNTIYF.

This clonotype has only a few counts. The CDR3 loop is CASSELYFANTGELFF. For the CDR3, the DNA is TGCGCCAGCAGCGAACTTTATTTCGCGAACACCGGGGAGCTGTTTTTT. The rearrangement joins TRBV5-1 to TRBJ2-2; D is undetermined. From germline, CDR1 is SGHRS and CDR2 YFSETQ. CDR3 size: 16 residues. Trimming removed 4 bases from V and 0 bases from J, with 13 bases in between.

This clonotype was observed a few times. As DNA, the CDR3 is TGCGCCAGCAGAGTCACCCGGGACAGGGGCAACAATGAGCAGTTCTTC. This sequence encodes CASRVTRDRGNNEQFF. The rearrangement links TRBV4-1 to TRBJ2-1, with TRBD1 identical over 10 bases. With V trimmed by 6 bases and J by 5 bases, 10 bases remained unmatched. Germline V lookup: CDR1 MGHRA, CDR2 YSYEKL. The CDR3 totals 16 residues.

This clonotype was recorded many times. The V gene is TRBV5-1, the J gene TRBJ2-3; D is possibly TRBD2 (6 bases). The germline V and J ends were trimmed by 2 bases and 6 bases, with 13 bases remaining between them. CDR3 size: 14 residues. The germline CDR1 and CDR2 sequences are SGHRS and YFSETQ. The CDR3 DNA reads TGCGCCAGCAGCTTTTCGGGAGCTCCCGATACGCAGTATTTT. This codes for CASSFSGAPDTQYF.

The CDR3 loop is CASSQERVGTGSSYNSPLHF. CDR3 bases: TGCGCCAGCAGCCAAGAACGGGTTGGGACAGGGAGCTCCTATAATTCACCCCTCCACTTT. The chain couples TRBV4-3 to TRBJ1-6, with 9 bases aligning to TRBD1. CDR3 length: 20 amino acids. With V trimmed by 0 bases and J by 0 bases, 9 bases remained unmatched. Looked up from germline, CDR1 is LGHNA and CDR2 is YSLEER.

The rearrangement uses TRBV18 and TRBJ2-5, with TRBD2 identical over 12 bases. Unmatched junction bases numbered 8, after V lost 5 bases and J lost 4 bases. The CDR3 contains 16 residues. The germline gives CDR1 KGHSH, CDR2 LQKENI. This CDR3 is CASSRILAGGGETQYF. The CDR3 coding sequence is TGTGCCAGCTCAAGGATACTAGCGGGAGGTGGAGAGACCCAGTACTTC.

This clonotype appeared many times. V gene TRBV6-2 or TRBV6-3 combines with J gene TRBJ2-1, with 9 bases aligning to TRBD2. Germline lookup yields CDR1 MNHEY and CDR2 SVGEGT. The CDR3 length is 14 residues. V dropped 4 bases and J dropped 8; count of bases not matched to a gene: 6. CDR3 sequence: CASSWVSGSDEQFF. CDR3 bases: TGTGCCAGCAGTTGGGTTAGCGGGAGCGATGAGCAGTTCTTC.

The chain carries TRBV20-1 and TRBJ1-3, with 8 bases lining up with TRBD1. Germline V gives CDR1 DFQATT, CDR2 SNEGSKA (reference sequence). Trimming took 2 bases from V and 0 from J; bases not matched to a gene: 9. The CDR3 runs to 17 residues. The CDR3 DNA reads as TGCAGTGCTAGATCGAGCCCAGGGGGCAGCTCTGGAAACACCATATATTTT. Translated: CSARSSPGGSSGNTIYF.

This clonotype was picked up many times. This rearrangement joins TRBV24-1 to TRBJ2-3; tentative D call: TRBD2 (6 bases). The CDR3 totals 16 residues. Looked up from germline, CDR1 is KGHDR and CDR2 is SFDVKD. V was clipped by 1 base and J by 2 bases, with 12 bases between them. The CDR3 loop reads CATSDLGTELTDTQYF. The CDR3 nucleotides are TGTGCCACCAGTGATTTAGGGACTGAACTCACAGATACGCAGTATTTT.

This clonotype was seen at least ten times. This rearrangement joins TRBV5-1 to TRBJ2-3, with 8 bases matching TRBD2. In germline, CDR1 is SGHRS, CDR2 YFSETQ. The junction had 4 bases not matched to a gene; V was cut back by 4 bases and J by 0 bases. The CDR3 contains 15 residues. The CDR3, as DNA: TGCGCCAGCAGCGGCATAGCGGGGAGCACAGATACGCAGTATTTT. This sequence encodes CASSGIAGSTDTQYF.

This clonotype was counted many times. V gene TRBV20-1 combines with J gene TRBJ2-1; no clear D gene. The CDR3 has 11 residues. The ends were cut back, 2 bases at V and 9 bases at J, with 8 bases in the middle. Germline-derived CDR1 and CDR2 are DFQATT and SNEGSKA (reference sequence). CDR3 nucleotide sequence: TGCAGTGCTAGATCCTCTCTTGAGCAGTTCTTC. This sequence encodes CSARSSLEQFF.

The V gene is TRBV28, the J gene TRBJ1-1; the D gene is possibly TRBD1 (6 bases). Deletions cut 5 bases from V and 6 bases from J, with 16 bases between. The CDR3 is 14 amino acids. CDR1 is MDHEN, CDR2 SYDVKM, per germline. DNA for the CDR3: TGTGCCAGCAGTCATGCTTGGCGGGGGCCTGAAGCTTTCTTT. It yields the protein CASSHAWRGPEAFF.

On this clonotype: Possible read error: a much larger clone is one base away. The missing conserved phenylalanine or tryptophan at the end of this CDR3 makes a read error likely. The chain employs TRBV29-1 and TRBJ2-1; D is ambiguous. Germline lookup yields CDR1 SQVTM and CDR2 ANQGSEA. CDR3 length equals 9 residues. V was shortened by 2 bases and J by 9 bases, with 2 bases between the two germline ends. The CDR3 coding sequence is TGCAGCGTTGAAAGTGAGCAGTTCTCC. This sequence encodes CSVESEQFS.

This clonotype has just a few counts. The genes are TRBV20-1 and TRBJ2-3, with 11 bases identical to TRBD2. CDR3 length: 13 residues. Germline values: CDR1 DFQATT, CDR2 SNEGSKA (reference sequence). The junction had 3 bases not matched to a gene; V was cut back by 7 bases and J by 3 bases. The CDR3 protein is CSEASGRTDTQYF. In DNA form, the CDR3 reads TGCAGTGAAGCTAGCGGGAGGACAGATACGCAGTATTTT.

The sample holds a few counts of this clonotype. CDR3 DNA sequence: TGTGCCAGCATCAGGGGGCGATTGGGCACTGAAGCTTTCTTT. Protein: CASIRGRLGTEAFF. This chain connects TRBV19 to TRBJ1-1; 8 nucleotides line up with TRBD1. J gave up 4 bases and V 9 bases, and 10 bases lay outside the gene matches. The germline V gene has CDR1 LNHDA and CDR2 SQIVND (reference sequence). This CDR3 has 14 amino acids.

In its sample, this clonotype was seen many times. The chain links TRBV20-1 to TRBJ2-3; D not certain. V dropped 3 bases and J dropped 2 bases, with 12 bases sitting between them. The germline V gene has CDR1 DFQATT and CDR2 SNEGSKA (reference sequence). The CDR3 sequence is 14 residues long. The CDR3 sequence is CSASSRVATDTQYF. The CDR3, as DNA: TGCAGTGCTAGCTCCCGGGTGGCCACAGATACGCAGTATTTT.

This clonotype was detected ten times or more. The gene calls are TRBV7-9 and TRBJ2-1, with 8 bases matching TRBD2. The length of the CDR3 is 17 residues. V lost 2 bases and J lost 9; bases outside the gene matches: 15. Germline CDR1 and CDR2: SEHNR and FQNEAQ (reference sequence). For the CDR3, the DNA is TGTGCCAGCAGCTTAAGGAAGTTCAGGACTAGCATCGGTGAGCAGTTCTTC. Its translation: CASSLRKFRTSIGEQFF.

This clonotype was counted at least ten times. The rearrangement links TRBV20-1 to TRBJ2-3; D remains unclear. The CDR3 sequence is 15 residues long. In germline, CDR1 is DFQATT, CDR2 SNEGSKA (reference sequence). Trimming removed 4 bases from V and 2 bases from J, with 16 bases in between. CDR3 in DNA: TGCAGTGCTATTTGGGAATACTCACACACAGATACGCAGTATTTT. Translation gives CSAIWEYSHTDTQYF.

This clonotype was counted between two and nine times. The chain employs TRBV11-2 and TRBJ1-2; 9 bases map to TRBD1. V was clipped by 5 bases and J by 0 bases; unmatched bases: 10. Germline-derived CDR1 and CDR2 are SGHAT and FQNNGV. This CDR3 spans 17 amino acids. The CDR3 reads CASSPSMGQGANYGYTF. CDR3 nucleotide sequence: TGTGCCAGCAGCCCCTCAATGGGACAGGGCGCTAACTATGGCTACACCTTC.